This T cell receptor beta chain was sequenced in a study of metastatic and nonmetastatic thyroid tumors. Study context: Samples came from malignant and benign thyroid patients, and repertoires were compared across blood and tumor or nodule tissue.

All patients reached thyroid surgery having received no treatment beforehand. Germline lookup yields CDR1 GTSNPN and CDR2 SVGIG (reference sequence). V lost 1 base, J lost 7 bases, and 12 bases stayed unmatched. The CDR3 is made up of 16 amino acids. At least ten counts were recorded for this clone. TCRdb called clones again from the PCR reads with MiXCR. Of about 93,000 clones listed, about 13% are singletons. The clonotype originates from a female donor with papillary thyroid cancer or a benign thyroid nodule (not recorded which). Some clones in this sample may be carry-over from other donors' samples. The J gene is TRBJ2-1, the V gene TRBV30, with TRBD2 identical over 8 bases. Sequenced: blood. The CDR3 bases are TGTGCCTGGAGTGGGGTTGGGGTAGCGGGAAAGAATGAGCAGTTCTTC. Encoded protein: CAWSGVGVAGKNEQFF.